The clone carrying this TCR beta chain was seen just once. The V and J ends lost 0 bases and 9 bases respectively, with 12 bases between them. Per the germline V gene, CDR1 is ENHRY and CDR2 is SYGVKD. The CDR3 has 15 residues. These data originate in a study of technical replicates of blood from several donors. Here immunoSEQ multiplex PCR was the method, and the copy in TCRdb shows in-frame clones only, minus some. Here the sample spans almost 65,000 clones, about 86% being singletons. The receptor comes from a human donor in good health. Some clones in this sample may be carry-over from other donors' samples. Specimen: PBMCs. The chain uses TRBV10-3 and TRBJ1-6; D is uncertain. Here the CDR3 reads CAISESSNGPSPLHF. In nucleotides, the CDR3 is TGTGCCATCAGTGAGTCGTCCAATGGCCCTTCACCCCTCCACTTT.